This T cell receptor beta chain derives from a study of response to subunit inactivated influenza vaccine. The study's findings and limits: Authors suggested each seasonal flu vaccination may recruit only limited numbers of new T cells.

TCRdb fed the RT-PCR reads into MiXCR, producing one record per CDR3 protein. The sample has a few hundred thousand distinct CDR3 sequences; approximately 10% are singletons. CDR3 length: 14 amino acids. The germline gives CDR1 SGHDT, CDR2 YYEEEE. Trimming left V 0 bases short and J 3 bases short, with 8 bases between. For this clonotype: Its antigen is currently unknown.

V gene TRBV5-6 combines with J gene TRBJ2-3; D call uncertain. This receptor was identified in a man aged 45-60 years who received an inactivated influenza vaccine. The source material was PBMCs from blood, sampled about 40 days after vaccination. CDR3 protein: CASSLEVGTDTQYF. CDR3 bases: TGTGCCAGCAGCTTGGAGGTGGGAACAGATACGCAGTATTTT.